These 21 T cell receptor beta chains share one sample of origin, sequenced in a study of CD8 T cells in Susac syndrome. Reverse transcription of about 0.45 to 1 ug RNA was carried out with random hexamers. MiXCR was run by TCRdb on the immunoSEQ multiplex PCR reads, yielding one entry per CDR3 protein. The table has roughly 140,000 distinct CDR3 sequences, about 95% seen once. The sample comprised CD8+ T cells from PBMCs. These receptors were obtained from a human donor with multiple sclerosis.

The rearrangement uses TRBV3-1 and TRBJ2-3, with D possibly being TRBD1 (6 bases). V lost 2 bases, J lost 4 bases, and 13 bases lay in between. Germline loops: CDR1 LGHDT, CDR2 YNNKEL (reference sequence). The CDR3 is 15 amino acids. The CDR3 nucleotides are TGTGCCAGCAGCCAATCTCATGACAGGCCAGATACGCAGTATTTT. Protein: CASSQSHDRPDTQYF.

This chain connects TRBV6-6 to TRBJ2-4; D tentatively reads TRBD1 or TRBD2 (5 bases each). CDR1 and CDR2 (germline): MNHNY, SVGAGI (reference sequence). V shed 4 bases and J shed 8 bases, with 15 bases lying between them. CDR3 length: 14 residues. CDR3 sequence: CASSSLNQGDIQYF. CDR3 nucleotide sequence: TGTGCCAGCAGTTCTTTAAACCAGGGAGACATTCAGTACTTC.

This chain joins TRBV2 and TRBJ1-2, with D unresolved. Germline V gives CDR1 SNHLY, CDR2 FYNNEI. This CDR3 contains 15 residues. V lost 6 bases and J lost 5, with 19 bases in between. CDR3 region: CASSLANSGGYGYTF. DNA of the CDR3: TGTGCCAGCAGCCTCGCAAACAGTGGAGGGTATGGCTACACCTTC.

The chain links TRBV19 to TRBJ2-7; TRBD2 matches 7 bases. With 3 bases clipped from V and 7 bases from J, the junction kept 0 bases outside the gene matches. The CDR3 runs to 11 residues. Germline values: CDR1 LNHDA, CDR2 SQIVND (reference sequence). CDR3 DNA sequence: TGTGCCAGTAGTATCGGGGGGGAGCAGTACTTC. This codes for CASSIGGEQYF.

The chain links TRBV4-1 to TRBJ2-1, with D uncertain. The CDR3 runs 13 residues. Germline V gives CDR1 MGHRA, CDR2 YSYEKL. V was pared by 4 bases and J by 9 bases, with 13 bases between. The CDR3 sequence is CASSPFDRGEQFF. The CDR3, as DNA: TGCGCCAGCAGCCCTTTCGATCGAGGTGAGCAGTTCTTC.

The genes are TRBV9 and TRBJ1-5, with 7 bases matching TRBD1. With 4 bases clipped from V and 7 bases from J, the junction kept 11 bases outside the gene matches. Germline values: CDR1 SGDLS, CDR2 YYNGEE. This CDR3 has 15 residues. The CDR3 region has the DNA TGTGCCAGCAGCCCGGAGGGGGCAGGGAGCCAGCCCCAGCATTTT. Its translation: CASSPEGAGSQPQHF.

This sequence joins TRBV9 and TRBJ1-5; the D is unclear. The V gene lost 0 bases and the J gene lost 4 bases, with 11 bases spanning the gap. The germline gives CDR1 SGDLS, CDR2 YYNGEE. This CDR3 spans 15 amino acids. CDR3: CASSVGAGENQPQHF. Written as DNA, the CDR3 is TGTGCCAGCAGCGTAGGGGCCGGGGAAAATCAGCCCCAGCATTTT.

The chain couples TRBV6-6 to TRBJ2-7; no clear D. Germline V CDR1 and CDR2: MNHNY, SVGAGI (reference sequence). Trimming stripped 0 bases from V and 4 bases from J, with 4 bases between. This CDR3 contains 12 residues. The CDR3 nucleotides are TGTGCCAGCAGTTACTCGTGGTACGAGCAGTACTTC. Its translation: CASSYSWYEQYF.

J is TRBJ2-1 and V is TRBV7-3; D may be TRBD1 (6 bases). Trimming took off 4 bases at V and 2 bases at J, with 12 bases between the two ends. The CDR3 has 15 amino acids. CDR1 and CDR2 (germline): SGHTA, FQGTGA. The CDR3 nucleotides read TGTGCCAGCAGCTCCCAGAGGACAGCCTACAATGAGCAGTTCTTC. As protein: CASSSQRTAYNEQFF.

The rearrangement joins TRBV4-2 to TRBJ2-3; D assignment may be TRBD1 or TRBD2 (5 bases each). Trimming cost V 4 bases and J 6 bases, with 14 bases left between them. The CDR3 covers 14 residues. The germline V gene has CDR1 LGHNA and CDR2 YNFKEQ. CDR3 region: CASSPGPPPDTQYF. The CDR3 bases are TGTGCCAGCAGCCCGGGACCACCACCCGATACGCAGTATTTT.

The chain combines TRBV7-9 with TRBJ2-1, with 11 positions matching TRBD2. CDR1 and CDR2 from the germline V gene are SEHNR and FQNEAQ (reference sequence). The CDR3 sequence is 16 residues long. V lost 2 bases, J lost 4 bases, and 4 bases stayed unmatched. The CDR3 region is CASSLLAGGDYNEQFF. The CDR3 DNA follows: TGTGCCAGCAGCTTACTAGCGGGGGGTGATTACAATGAGCAGTTCTTC.

The rearrangement links TRBV20-1 to TRBJ1-2; TRBD1 might be the D (5 bases). The V end lost 1 base, the J end lost 0 bases, and 12 bases lay between the germline ends. CDR1 DFQATT and CDR2 SNEGSKA come from the germline V gene (reference sequence). The CDR3 covers 15 residues. CDR3 nucleotides: TGCAGTGCTAGAGGCAGGGAGGAAACTAACTATGGCTACACCTTC. This encodes CSARGREETNYGYTF.

The rearrangement links TRBV3-1 to TRBJ2-3, with a possible D match to TRBD2 (6 bases). The CDR3 has 15 amino acids. Germline CDR1 LGHDT, CDR2 YNNKEL (reference sequence). V gave up 4 bases and J gave up 0 bases, with 11 bases separating them. CDR3 sequence reads: CASSPPRGSTDTQYF. The CDR3 DNA reads as TGTGCCAGCAGCCCACCTCGGGGGAGCACAGATACGCAGTATTTT.

The chain employs TRBV5-6 and TRBJ2-7; D unresolved. V lost 2 bases and J lost 3, with 12 bases in between. CDR1 and CDR2 from the germline V gene are SGHDT and YYEEEE. This CDR3 comprises 14 residues. CDR3 nucleotides: TGTGCCAGCAGCTTCGTCAACACCGTCTACGAGCAGTACGTC. Its protein product is CASSFVNTVYEQYV.

The rearrangement links TRBV29-1 to TRBJ1-2, with 9 bases matching TRBD1. Trimming took 4 bases from V and 6 from J; bases not matched to a gene: 6. This CDR3 contains 13 residues. Germline V lookup: CDR1 SQVTM, CDR2 ANQGSEA. The CDR3 DNA sequence: TGCAGCGTTGCCGGGACAGGGCGCGATGGCTACACCTTC. It yields the protein CSVAGTGRDGYTF.

The V call is TRBV20-1, the J call TRBJ2-6, with unresolved D. The CDR3 is 16 residues long. Trimming removed 0 bases from V and 1 base from J, with 10 bases in between. Germline V lookup: CDR1 DFQATT, CDR2 SNEGSKA (reference sequence). This chain's CDR3 is CSARDHGQSGANVLTF. The CDR3 nucleotides read TGCAGTGCTAGAGATCACGGGCAGTCTGGGGCCAACGTCCTGACTTTC.

The V and J genes are TRBV13 and TRBJ1-1; D is perhaps TRBD1 (6 bases). The CDR3 is 13 residues long. V was pared by 7 bases and J by 3 bases, with 12 bases between. The germline V gene has CDR1 PRHDT and CDR2 FYEKMQ (reference sequence). The CDR3 loop is CASKRDKHTEAFF. The CDR3, as DNA: TGTGCCAGCAAACGGGACAAACACACTGAAGCTTTCTTT.

This clonotype occurred a few times. The chain employs TRBV6-1 and TRBJ2-3; unclear D gene. This CDR3 comprises 10 residues. The germline gives CDR1 MNHNS, CDR2 SASEGT. V shed 7 bases and J shed 5 bases, with 4 bases lying between them. The CDR3 region is CASTGDTQYF. The CDR3 DNA is TGTGCCAGCACTGGAGATACGCAGTATTTT.

This chain uses TRBV20-1 with TRBJ2-3; D gene unclear. Trimming removed 1 base at V and 4 bases at J, with 18 bases between. The CDR3 sequence is 16 residues long. CDR1 and CDR2 (germline): DFQATT, SNEGSKA (reference sequence). The CDR3: CSARGWSPAISDTQYF. The CDR3 nucleotides read TGCAGTGCTAGAGGGTGGTCCCCAGCGATCTCAGATACGCAGTATTTT.

To note about this clonotype: The junction does not match germline at one end; this may be a read error. The V and J genes are TRBV12-3 or TRBV12-4 and TRBJ2-1; D uncertain. CDR3 size: 11 residues. CDR3 region: CASSLANEQFF. In DNA, the CDR3 is TGTGCCAGTAGTTTGGCCAATGAGCAGTTCTTC.

The chain combines TRBV29-1 with TRBJ1-2; the D gene is possibly TRBD1 (5 bases). CDR1 is SQVTM and CDR2 is ANQGSEA in the germline V gene. Trimming pared 1 base from V and 2 bases from J, leaving 11 bases between. The CDR3 contains 14 residues. The CDR3 is CSVEGVGANYGYTF. The CDR3 DNA is TGCAGCGTTGAAGGGGTAGGGGCGAACTATGGCTACACCTTC.